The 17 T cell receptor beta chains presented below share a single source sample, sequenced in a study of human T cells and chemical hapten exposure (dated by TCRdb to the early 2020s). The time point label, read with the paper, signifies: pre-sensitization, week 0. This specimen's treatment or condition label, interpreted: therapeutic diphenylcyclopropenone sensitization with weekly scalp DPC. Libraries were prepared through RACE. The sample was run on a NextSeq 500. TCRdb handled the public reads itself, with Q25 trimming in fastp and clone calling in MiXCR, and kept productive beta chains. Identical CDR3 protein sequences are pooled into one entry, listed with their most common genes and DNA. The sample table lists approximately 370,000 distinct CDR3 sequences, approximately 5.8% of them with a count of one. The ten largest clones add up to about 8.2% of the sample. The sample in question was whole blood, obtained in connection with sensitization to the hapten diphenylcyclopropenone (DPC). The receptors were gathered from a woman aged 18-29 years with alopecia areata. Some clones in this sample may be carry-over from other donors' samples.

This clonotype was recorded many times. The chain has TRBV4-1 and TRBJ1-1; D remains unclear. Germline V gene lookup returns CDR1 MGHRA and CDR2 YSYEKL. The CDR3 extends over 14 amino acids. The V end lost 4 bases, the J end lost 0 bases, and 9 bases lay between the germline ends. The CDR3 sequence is CASSLREVNTEAFF. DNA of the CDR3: TGCGCCAGCAGCCTACGAGAGGTGAACACTGAAGCTTTCTTT.

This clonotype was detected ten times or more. The CDR3 DNA follows: TGCGCCAGCAGTCCCGGGCCGTCAAGAAGCTCTGGAAACACCATATATTTT. Translating gives CASSPGPSRSSGNTIYF. This rearrangement joins TRBV4-3 to TRBJ1-3; no clear D gene. The germline CDR1 and CDR2 sequences are LGHNA and YSLEER. The CDR3 is 17 amino acids. Trimming cost V 6 bases and J 0 bases, with 18 bases left between them.

CDR3 loop: CASSGGSDTEAFF. CDR3 nucleotide sequence: TGCGCCAGCAGCGGCGGGTCTGACACTGAAGCTTTCTTT. The chain couples TRBV5-1 to TRBJ1-1; D uncertain. Germline assignment: CDR1 SGHRS and CDR2 YFSETQ. The length of the CDR3 is 13 residues. Trimming took off 4 bases at V and 3 bases at J, with 10 bases between the two ends.

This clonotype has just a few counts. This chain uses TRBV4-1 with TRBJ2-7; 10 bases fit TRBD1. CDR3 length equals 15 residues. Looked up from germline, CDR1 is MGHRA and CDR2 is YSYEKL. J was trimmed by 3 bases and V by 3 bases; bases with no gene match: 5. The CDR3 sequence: CASSHSGTGVYEQYF. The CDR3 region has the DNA TGCGCCAGCAGCCACTCCGGGACAGGGGTCTACGAGCAGTACTTC.

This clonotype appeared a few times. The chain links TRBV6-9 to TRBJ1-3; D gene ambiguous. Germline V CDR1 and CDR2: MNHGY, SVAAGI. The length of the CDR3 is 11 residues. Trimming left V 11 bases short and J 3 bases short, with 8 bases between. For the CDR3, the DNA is TGTGCCCGGTCCGATGGAAACACCATATATTTT. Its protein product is CARSDGNTIYF.

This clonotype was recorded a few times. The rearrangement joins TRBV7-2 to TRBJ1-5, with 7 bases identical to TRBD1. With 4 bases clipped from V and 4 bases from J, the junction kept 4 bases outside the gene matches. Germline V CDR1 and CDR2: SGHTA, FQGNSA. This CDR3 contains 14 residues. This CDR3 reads CASSSGQANQPQHF. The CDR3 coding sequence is TGTGCCAGCAGCTCTGGACAGGCAAATCAGCCCCAGCATTTT.

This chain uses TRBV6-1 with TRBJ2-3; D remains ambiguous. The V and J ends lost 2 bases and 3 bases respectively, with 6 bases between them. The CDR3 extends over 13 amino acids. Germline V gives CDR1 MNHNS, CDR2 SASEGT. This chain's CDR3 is CASSEKETDTQYF. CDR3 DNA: TGTGCCAGCAGTGAAAAGGAGACAGATACGCAGTATTTT.

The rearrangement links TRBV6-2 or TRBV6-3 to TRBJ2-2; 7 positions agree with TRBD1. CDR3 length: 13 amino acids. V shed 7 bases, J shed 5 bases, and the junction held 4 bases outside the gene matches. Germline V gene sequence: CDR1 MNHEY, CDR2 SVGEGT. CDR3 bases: TGTGCCAGCATAAAGACAGGGACCGGGGAGCTGTTTTTT. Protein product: CASIKTGTGELFF.

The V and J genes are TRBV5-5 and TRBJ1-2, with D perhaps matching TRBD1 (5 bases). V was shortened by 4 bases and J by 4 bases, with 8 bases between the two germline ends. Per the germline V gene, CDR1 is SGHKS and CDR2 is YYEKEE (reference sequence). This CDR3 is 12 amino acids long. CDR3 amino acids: CASSQGFYGYTF. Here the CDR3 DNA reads TGTGCCAGCAGCCAGGGCTTCTATGGCTACACCTTC.

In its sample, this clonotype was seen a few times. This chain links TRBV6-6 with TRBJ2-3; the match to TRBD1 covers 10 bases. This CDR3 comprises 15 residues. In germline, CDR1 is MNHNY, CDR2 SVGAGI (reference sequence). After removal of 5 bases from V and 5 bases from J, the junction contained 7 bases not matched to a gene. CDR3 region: CASSPDRGHGDTQYF. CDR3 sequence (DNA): TGTGCCAGCAGTCCTGACAGGGGGCATGGAGATACGCAGTATTTT.

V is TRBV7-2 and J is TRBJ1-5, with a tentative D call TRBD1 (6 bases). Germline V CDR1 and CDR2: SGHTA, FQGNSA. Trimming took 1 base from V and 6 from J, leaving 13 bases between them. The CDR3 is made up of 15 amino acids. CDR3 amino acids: CASSLDGGPSQPQHF. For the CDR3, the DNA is TGTGCCAGCAGCTTAGACGGGGGCCCCAGTCAGCCCCAGCATTTT.

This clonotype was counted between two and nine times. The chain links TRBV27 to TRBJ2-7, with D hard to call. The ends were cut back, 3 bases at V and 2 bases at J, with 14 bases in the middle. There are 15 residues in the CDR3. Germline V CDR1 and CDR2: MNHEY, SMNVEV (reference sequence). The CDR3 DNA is TGTGCCAGCAGTTTGGCTTTTCATCCGGCCTACGAGCAGTACTTC. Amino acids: CASSLAFHPAYEQYF.

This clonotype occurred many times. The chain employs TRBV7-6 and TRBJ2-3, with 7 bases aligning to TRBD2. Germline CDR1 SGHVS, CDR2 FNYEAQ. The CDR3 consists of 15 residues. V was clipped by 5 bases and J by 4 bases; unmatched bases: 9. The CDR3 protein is CASSQQRGSPDTQYF. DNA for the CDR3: TGTGCCAGCAGCCAACAGCGGGGCTCCCCAGATACGCAGTATTTT.

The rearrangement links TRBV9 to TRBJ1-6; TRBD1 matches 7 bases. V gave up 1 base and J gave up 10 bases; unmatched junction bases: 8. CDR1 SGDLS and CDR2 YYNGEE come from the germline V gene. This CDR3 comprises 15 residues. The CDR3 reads CASSVMDRSNSPLHF. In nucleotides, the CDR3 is TGTGCCAGCAGCGTAATGGACAGGTCGAACTCACCCCTCCACTTT.

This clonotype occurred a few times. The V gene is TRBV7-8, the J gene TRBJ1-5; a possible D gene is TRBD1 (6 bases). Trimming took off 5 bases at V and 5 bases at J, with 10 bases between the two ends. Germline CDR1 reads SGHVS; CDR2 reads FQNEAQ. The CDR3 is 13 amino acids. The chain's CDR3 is CASSRRGDQPQHF. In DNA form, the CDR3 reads TGTGCCAGCAGCCGAAGGGGGGATCAGCCCCAGCATTTT.

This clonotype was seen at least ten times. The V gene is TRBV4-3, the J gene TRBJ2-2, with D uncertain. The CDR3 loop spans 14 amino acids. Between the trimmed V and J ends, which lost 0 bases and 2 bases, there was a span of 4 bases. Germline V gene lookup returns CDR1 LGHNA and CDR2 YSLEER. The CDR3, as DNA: TGCGCCAGCAGCCAAGATGAAAACACCGGGGAGCTGTTTTTT. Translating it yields CASSQDENTGELFF.

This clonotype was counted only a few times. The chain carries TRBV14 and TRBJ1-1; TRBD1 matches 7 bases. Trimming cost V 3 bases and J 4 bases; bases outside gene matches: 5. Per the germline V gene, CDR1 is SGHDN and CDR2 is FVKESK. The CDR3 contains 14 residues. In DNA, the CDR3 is TGTGCCAGCAGCCACAACAGGGGAGGCACTGAAGCTTTCTTT. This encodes CASSHNRGGTEAFF. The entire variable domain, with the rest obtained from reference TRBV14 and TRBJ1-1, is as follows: EAGVTQFPSHSVIEKGQTVTLRCDPISGHDNLYWYRRVMGKEIKFLLHFVKESKQDESGMPNNRFLAERTGGTYSTLKVQPAELEDSGVYFCASSHNRGGTEAFFGQGTRLTVV.